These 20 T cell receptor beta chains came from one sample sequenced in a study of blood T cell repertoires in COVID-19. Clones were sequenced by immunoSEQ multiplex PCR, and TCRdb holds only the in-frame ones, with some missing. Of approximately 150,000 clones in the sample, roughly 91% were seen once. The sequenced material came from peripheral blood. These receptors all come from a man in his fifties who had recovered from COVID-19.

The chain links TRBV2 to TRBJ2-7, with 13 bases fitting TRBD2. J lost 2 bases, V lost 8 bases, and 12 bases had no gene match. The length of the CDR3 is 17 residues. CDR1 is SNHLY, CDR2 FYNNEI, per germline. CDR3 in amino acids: CASELRTSGRKAYEQYF. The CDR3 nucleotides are TGTGCCAGCGAACTGCGGACTAGCGGGAGAAAGGCCTACGAGCAGTACTTC. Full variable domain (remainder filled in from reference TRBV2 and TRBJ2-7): EPEVTQTPSHQVTQMGQEVILRCVPISNHLYFYWYRQILGQKVEFLVSFYNNEISEKSEIFDDQFSVERPDGSNFTLKIRSTKLEDSAMYFCASELRTSGRKAYEQYFGPGTRLTVT.

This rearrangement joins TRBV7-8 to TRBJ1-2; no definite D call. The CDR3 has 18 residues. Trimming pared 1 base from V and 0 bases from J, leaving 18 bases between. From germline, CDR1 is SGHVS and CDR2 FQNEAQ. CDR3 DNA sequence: TGTGCCAGCAGCTTAGTCGTGGGTGCGGGCACTTCTAACTATGGCTACACCTTC. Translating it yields CASSLVVGAGTSNYGYTF.

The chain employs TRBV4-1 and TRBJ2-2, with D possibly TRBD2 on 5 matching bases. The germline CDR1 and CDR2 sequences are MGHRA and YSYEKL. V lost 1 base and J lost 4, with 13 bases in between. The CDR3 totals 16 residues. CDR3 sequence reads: CASSQGWRASTGELFF. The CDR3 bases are TGCGCCAGCAGCCAAGGGTGGCGGGCTAGCACCGGGGAGCTGTTTTTT.

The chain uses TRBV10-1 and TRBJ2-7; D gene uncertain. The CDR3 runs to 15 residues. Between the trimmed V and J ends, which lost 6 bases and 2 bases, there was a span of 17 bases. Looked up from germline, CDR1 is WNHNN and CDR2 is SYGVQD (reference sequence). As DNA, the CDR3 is TGCGCCAGCAGCGCCCGACAAGCTGGAACCTACGAGCAGTACTTC. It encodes CASSARQAGTYEQYF.

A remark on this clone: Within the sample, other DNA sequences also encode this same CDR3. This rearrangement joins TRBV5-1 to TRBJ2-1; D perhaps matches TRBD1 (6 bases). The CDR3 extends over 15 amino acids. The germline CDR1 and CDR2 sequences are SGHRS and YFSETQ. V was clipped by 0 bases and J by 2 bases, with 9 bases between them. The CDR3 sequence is CASSLEQGTYNEQFF. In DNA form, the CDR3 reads TGCGCCAGCAGCTTGGAACAGGGCACCTACAATGAGCAGTTCTTC. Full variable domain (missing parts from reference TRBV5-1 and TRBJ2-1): KAGVTQTPRYLIKTRGQQVTLSCSPISGHRSVSWYQQTPGQGLQFLFEYFSETQRNKGNFPGRFSGRQFSNSRSEMNVSTLELGDSALYLCASSLEQGTYNEQFFGPGTRLTVL.

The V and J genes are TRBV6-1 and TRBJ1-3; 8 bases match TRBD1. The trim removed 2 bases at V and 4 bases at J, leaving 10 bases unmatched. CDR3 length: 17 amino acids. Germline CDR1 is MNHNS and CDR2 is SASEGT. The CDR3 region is CASSEKQGGPGGNTIYF. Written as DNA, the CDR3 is TGTGCCAGCAGTGAAAAACAGGGGGGGCCTGGAGGAAACACCATATATTTT.

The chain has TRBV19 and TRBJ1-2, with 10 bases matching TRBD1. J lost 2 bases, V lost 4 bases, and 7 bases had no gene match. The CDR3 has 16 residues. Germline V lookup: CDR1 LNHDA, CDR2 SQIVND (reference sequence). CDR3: CASSKKGQGTNYGYTF. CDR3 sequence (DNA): TGTGCCAGTAGTAAAAAGGGACAGGGGACAAACTATGGCTACACCTTC.

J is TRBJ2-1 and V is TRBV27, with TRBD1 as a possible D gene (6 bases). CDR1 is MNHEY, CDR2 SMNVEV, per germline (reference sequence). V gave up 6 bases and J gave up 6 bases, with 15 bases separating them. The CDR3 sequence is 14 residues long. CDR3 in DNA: TGTGCCAGCAGGAGGACTCAGGGGCTCAATGAGCAGTTCTTC. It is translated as CASRRTQGLNEQFF.

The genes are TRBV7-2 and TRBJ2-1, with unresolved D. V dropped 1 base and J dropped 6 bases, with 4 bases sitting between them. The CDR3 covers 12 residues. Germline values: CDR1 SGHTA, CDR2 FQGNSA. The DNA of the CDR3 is TGTGCCAGCAGCTTAGTAATCAATGAGCAGTTCTTC. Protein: CASSLVINEQFF. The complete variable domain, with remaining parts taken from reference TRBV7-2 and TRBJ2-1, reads GAGVSQSPSNKVTEKGKDVELRCDPISGHTALYWYRQSLGQGLEFLIYFQGNSAPDKSGLPSDRFSAERTGGSVSTLTIQRTQQEDSAVYLCASSLVINEQFFGPGTRLTVL.

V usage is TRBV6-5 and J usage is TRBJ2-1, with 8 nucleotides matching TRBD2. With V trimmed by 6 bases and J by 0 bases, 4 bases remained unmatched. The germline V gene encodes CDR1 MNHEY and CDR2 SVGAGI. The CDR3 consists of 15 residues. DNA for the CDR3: TGTGCCAGCAGGGTAGCGGGAAGCTCCTACAATGAGCAGTTCTTC. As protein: CASRVAGSSYNEQFF.

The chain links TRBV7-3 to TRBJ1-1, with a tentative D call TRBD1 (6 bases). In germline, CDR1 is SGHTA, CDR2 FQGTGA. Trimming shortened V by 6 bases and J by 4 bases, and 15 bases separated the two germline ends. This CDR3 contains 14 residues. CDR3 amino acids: CASRDHRVPTEAFF. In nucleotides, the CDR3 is TGTGCCAGCAGGGATCACAGGGTCCCCACTGAAGCTTTCTTT. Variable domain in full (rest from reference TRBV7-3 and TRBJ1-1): GAGVSQTPSNKVTEKGKYVELRCDPISGHTALYWYRQSLGQGPEFLIYFQGTGAADDSGLPNDRFFAVRPEGSVSTLKIQRTERGDSAVYLCASRDHRVPTEAFFGQGTRLTVV.

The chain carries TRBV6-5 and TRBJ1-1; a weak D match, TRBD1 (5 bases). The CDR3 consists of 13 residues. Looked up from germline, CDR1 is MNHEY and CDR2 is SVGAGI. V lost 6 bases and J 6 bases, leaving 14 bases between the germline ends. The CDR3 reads CASSLGGFAEAFF. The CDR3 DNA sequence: TGTGCCAGCAGCCTCGGGGGATTCGCTGAAGCTTTCTTT.

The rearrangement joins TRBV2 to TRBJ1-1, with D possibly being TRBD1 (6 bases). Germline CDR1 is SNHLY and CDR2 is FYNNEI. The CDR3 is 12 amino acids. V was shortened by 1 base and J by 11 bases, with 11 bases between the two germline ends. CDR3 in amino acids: CASSEEGGLAFF. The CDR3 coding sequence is TGTGCCAGCAGTGAAGAGGGGGGGCTTGCTTTCTTT.

The CDR3 bases are TGTGCCACCAGCAGAGCGCGTTTCCAGCCCCAGCATTTT. It encodes CATSRARFQPQHF. The chain carries TRBV15 and TRBJ1-5; D not certain. The V end was cut by 1 base, the J end by 7 bases, with 8 bases between. The CDR3 is 13 residues long. The germline V gene encodes CDR1 LNHNV and CDR2 YYDKDF (reference sequence).

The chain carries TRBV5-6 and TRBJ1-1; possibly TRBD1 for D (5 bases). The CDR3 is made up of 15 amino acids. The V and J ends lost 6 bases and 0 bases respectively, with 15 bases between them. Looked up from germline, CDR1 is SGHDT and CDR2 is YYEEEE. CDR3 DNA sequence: TGTGCCAGCATTCCACGACAGATCATGAACACTGAAGCTTTCTTT. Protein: CASIPRQIMNTEAFF. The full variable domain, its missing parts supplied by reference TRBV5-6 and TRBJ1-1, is DAGVTQSPTHLIKTRGQQVTLRCSPKSGHDTVSWYQQALGQGPQFIFQYYEEEERQRGNFPDRFSGHQFPNYSSELNVNALLLGDSALYLCASIPRQIMNTEAFFGQGTRLTVV.

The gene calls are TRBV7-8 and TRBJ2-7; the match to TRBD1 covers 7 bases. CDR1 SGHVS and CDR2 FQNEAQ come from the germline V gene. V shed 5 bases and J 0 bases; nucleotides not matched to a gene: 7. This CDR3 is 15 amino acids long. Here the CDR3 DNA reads TGTGCCAGCAGCGTTGGGACAGCGAGCTCCTACGAGCAGTACTTC. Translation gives CASSVGTASSYEQYF.

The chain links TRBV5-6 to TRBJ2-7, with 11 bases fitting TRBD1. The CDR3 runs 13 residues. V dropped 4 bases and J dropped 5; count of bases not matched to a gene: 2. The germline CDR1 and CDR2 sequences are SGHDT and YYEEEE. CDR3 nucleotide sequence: TGTGCCAGCAGCAAGGACAGGGGGCACGAGCAGTACTTC. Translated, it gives CASSKDRGHEQYF.

CDR3 coding DNA: TGCAGTGCTAGACCTCGGGAGACCCAGTACTTC. Its translation is CSARPRETQYF. The V and J genes are TRBV20-1 and TRBJ2-5; D not certain. Germline loops: CDR1 DFQATT, CDR2 SNEGSKA (reference sequence). This CDR3 has 11 residues. Trimming took 2 bases from V and 5 from J, leaving 6 bases between them.

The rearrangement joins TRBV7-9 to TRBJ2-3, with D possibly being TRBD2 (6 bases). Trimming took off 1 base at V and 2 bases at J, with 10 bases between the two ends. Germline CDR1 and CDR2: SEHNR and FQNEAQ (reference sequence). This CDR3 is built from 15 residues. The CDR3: CASSLGEVSTDTQYF. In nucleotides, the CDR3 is TGTGCCAGCAGCTTAGGGGAGGTCTCCACAGATACGCAGTATTTT.

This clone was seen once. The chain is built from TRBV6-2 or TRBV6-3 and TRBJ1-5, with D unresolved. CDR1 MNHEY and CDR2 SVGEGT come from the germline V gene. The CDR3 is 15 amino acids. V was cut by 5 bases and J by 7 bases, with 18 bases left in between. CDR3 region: CASSPRTARGQPQHF. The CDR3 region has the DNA TGTGCCAGCAGTCCCCGGACGGCCCGGGGACAGCCCCAGCATTTT.